This T cell receptor beta chain stems from a study of long-term antiretroviral therapy in people with HIV. Treated in the United States were all of the participants with HIV. The J segment lost 2 bases and the V segment lost 7 bases, leaving 7 bases of the junction unmatched. This CDR3 has 14 amino acids. Germline V CDR1 and CDR2: SGHRS, YFSETQ. Assay version v3.0 of immunoSEQ was used, and it was run at survey level. Samples were sequenced targeting about 40,000-55,000 T-cell genomes each. This table comes from immunoSEQ multiplex PCR, and its TCRdb copy is limited to in-frame clones, with some not included. The repertoire consists of 25,000 to 35,000 clones, with about 85% occurring once and the leading ten covering around 6.8%. With regard to this clone: Its antigen is still unknown.

Study observations and caveats: Post-ART diversity increased but stayed below transplant donor controls.

This chain uses TRBV5-1 with TRBJ2-7; TRBD1 agrees at 9 bases. The specimen was unsorted PBMCs, collected around 5 years before starting antiretroviral therapy. The receptor was isolated from a man over 45 with HIV. The CDR3 here is CASGPGTGTYEQYF. Written as DNA, the CDR3 is TGCGCCAGCGGACCCGGGACAGGGACCTACGAGCAGTACTTC.